Here is one T cell receptor (beta chain) with its context. The data were obtained in a study of blood T cell repertoires in COVID-19. On the study more broadly: Donors in the United States, Italy and Spain gave samples during acute or convalescent COVID-19. T cells, B-cell-depleted T cells, or PBMCs provided the cDNA or gDNA that served as material.

The authors' processing: Reference gene primer amplification gave nucleated cell count estimates. Repertoires were generated with immunoSEQ multiplex PCR, while TCRdb's copy carries only in-frame clones and drops some. D and trimming come from the DNA, and the V and J calls and clone size come from that table. The top ten hold around 1.7% of the sample, which has 150,000 or so clones, roughly 80% seen once. The germline V gene has CDR1 SNHLY and CDR2 FYNNEI. The V gene end was trimmed by 4 bases and the J gene end by 4 bases; junction bases not matched to a gene: 5. This CDR3 comprises 14 residues. The source of this sequence is a man older than 75 with acute or convalescent COVID-19. Sample: peripheral blood. The V gene is TRBV2, the J gene TRBJ2-5; 8 bases agree with TRBD1. CDR3 loop: CASSAAGGAETQYF. The DNA for the CDR3 is TGTGCCAGCAGTGCGGCAGGGGGCGCAGAGACCCAGTACTTC.